This TCR beta chain was retrieved from a study of long-term antiretroviral therapy in people with HIV (dated by TCRdb to 2021 to 2024). Background for the entire study: The earliest samples were collected roughly a decade before the 2015 WHO recommendation for immediate ART, at a time when ART was usually postponed until CD4 counts fell. A total of about 190 cryopreserved PBMC samples were contributed to the cohort by 30 adults with confirmed HIV infection, with samples collected serially over a mean of approximately six years (range 1-12). About 35% of the 30 participants with HIV were female. Test extractions of a monoclonal T-cell line alongside about 30 polyclonal samples showed no cross-contamination during QIAcube processing. A retrospective serial study tested whether ART initiation and durable HIV suppression were associated with changes in peripheral blood TRB repertoire composition and diversity.

A remark on this clone: Its antigen is unknown. Base-call qualities are not available, and no considerably larger clone is one nucleotide away.

Trimming at the junction amounts to 6 bases on V and 4 bases on J, and the germline ends lie 13 bases apart. CDR1 and CDR2 (MDHEN, SYDVKM) derive from the germline V gene. There are 14 amino acids in the CDR3, from cysteine to phenylalanine inclusive. The CDR3 DNA has 42 bases and is translated from base 1. Inclusion was restricted to participants for whom at least one PBMC sample before ART initiation and at least two post-ART samples were available. Treatment was received in the United States of America by all participants with HIV. Cryopreserved samples of roughly 0.95-10 million PBMC were thawed and washed before DNA extraction. At the time of the earliest PBMC sample, participants with HIV were aged between roughly 23 and 60 years. Per participant, PBMC samples came from 1-4 timepoints prior to ART initiation and 2-8 timepoints following ART initiation, for a median of 7 samples. For every participant, serial HIV viral load, CD4+ T-cell count, ART history and demographic data were obtained. A Qiagen kit on a QIAcube was used to extract genomic DNA from unsorted PBMC, with samples processed in batches of 12.

The immunoSEQ hsTCRB v3.0 assay was used at survey level resolution to sequence the TRB variable region. The targeted TRB sequencing depth was roughly 40,000-55,000 T-cell genomes per sample. TRB libraries were pooled and sequenced on an Illumina MiSeq using a v3 150-cycle kit. From the authors' description of their analysis: Repertoire analysis ran in R within a reproducible Nextflow workflow covering QC, data transformation and analysis. LymphoSeq2, an R package for AIRR-Seq data exploration, was used to implement custom analyses. A handful of samples that produced fewer than 5000 total TRB sequences were removed, so 200 or so HIV repertoires were analyzed. Of the approximately 190 retained HIV repertoires, approximately 57 were collected before and more than 120 after ART initiation. Repertoires were downsampled to 5000 TRB nucleotide sequences, with summary statistics averaged over 100 downsampling iterations. The analysis kept only TRB sequences whose CDR3 regions were at least seven amino acids long. Two measures captured diversity: a Shannon entropy-derived clonality score and the Gini coefficient. Repertoire networks linked the top 5000 CDR3 amino acid sequences whenever two sequences differed by an edit distance of one. Antigen specificity groups and MHC restriction were predicted for TRB CDR3 amino acid sequences with GLIPH2. To flag known CMV, EBV, HIV or tissue antigen associations, CDR3 amino acid sequences were matched against VDJdb and McPAS-TCR. Pre-ART, post-ART and control groups were compared with Wilcoxon signed-rank tests and Holm-Bonferroni correction. TCRdb took this table from immuneACCESS and kept in-frame rearrangements with V and J called. Such tables lack part of the clones; where checked against another copy, unresolved V genes explain under half of the gap, and the rest is unexplained. For V, J and clone size, that table is used; D and trimming come from the DNA. The sample table contains around 20,000 clones; only one count was recorded for roughly four fifths of them. 6.9% of the sample comes from the top ten.

Study-wide findings and limitations: Because pre-ART samples had limited cell numbers, unsorted PBMC were profiled rather than sorted CD4+ and CD8+ T cells. Owing to limited PBMC availability, only the TCR beta chain was sequenced, without alpha chain pairing. Narrower CDR3 length ranges were observed in HIV repertoires than in controls, and an antigen-experienced repertoire with only a slight naive shift after ART was suggested by the network structure. Starting ART was linked to a significant rise in TRB diversity, yet even after long-term ART the diversity remained significantly lower than in transplant donor controls. Inferences about post-ART repertoire changes were limited because no data were available on ART adherence, viral resistance or therapy changes. Samples dated from the mid-2000s to the late 2010s, and the ART regimens used may be less effective than current ones. At every time point, the repertoire was dominated by expanded TRB clones first identified before ART initiation, although this dominance fluctuated and, in many PLHIV, declined after ART.

The specimen was unsorted PBMCs, collected 2.2 years after starting antiretroviral therapy. This receptor was obtained from a man aged 50-59 years with HIV. This receptor chain uses TRBV28 and TRBJ1-3; the D segment cannot be called with confidence. Here the CDR3 is given as CASRLGRSGNTIYF. The DNA reads as follows: TGTGCCAGCAGGCTTGGCAGGTCGGGAAACACCATATATTTT.